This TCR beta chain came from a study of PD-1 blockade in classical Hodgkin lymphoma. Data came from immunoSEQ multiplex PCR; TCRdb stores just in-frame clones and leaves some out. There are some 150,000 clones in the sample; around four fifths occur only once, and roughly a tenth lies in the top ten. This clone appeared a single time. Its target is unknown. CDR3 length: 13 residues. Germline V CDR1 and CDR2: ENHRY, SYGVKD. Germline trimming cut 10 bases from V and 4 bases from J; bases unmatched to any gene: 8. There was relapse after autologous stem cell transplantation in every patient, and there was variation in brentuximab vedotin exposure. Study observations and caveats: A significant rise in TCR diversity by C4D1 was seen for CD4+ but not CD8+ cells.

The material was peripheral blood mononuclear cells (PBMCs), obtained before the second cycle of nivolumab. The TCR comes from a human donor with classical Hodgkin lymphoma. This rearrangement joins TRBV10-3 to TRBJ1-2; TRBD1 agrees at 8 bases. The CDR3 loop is CATRTGWIYGYTF. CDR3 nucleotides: TGTGCCACCCGGACAGGGTGGATCTATGGCTACACCTTC.